A single sample gave rise to the 15 T cell receptor beta chains below, sequenced in a study of T cells after yellow fever vaccination (dated by TCRdb to between 2019 and 2020). The treatment or condition label, as the study defines it: live attenuated yellow fever vaccine strain. The library was built by means of 5' RACE. The instrument was an Illumina HiSeq 2500. TCRdb passed the public sequencing reads through fastp at Q25 and MiXCR, retaining productive beta sequences. Every distinct CDR3 protein forms one entry, paired with its most common genes and DNA. This sample comprises about 400,000 distinct CDR3 sequences, 6.2% of them detected only once. The biggest ten clones account for 14% to 15% of the sample. The starting material was PBMCs, obtained 5 days after the yellow fever booster vaccination. These receptors originate from a man between 25 and 39 years old who received the YFV17D yellow fever vaccine.

The chain employs TRBV3-1 and TRBJ1-1; D not certain. Trimming removed 2 bases at V and 1 base at J, with 11 bases between. CDR1 is LGHDT and CDR2 is YNNKEL in the germline V gene (reference sequence). This CDR3 has 15 residues. This chain's CDR3 is CASSQRRWTNTEAFF. The CDR3 region has the DNA TGTGCCAGCAGCCAACGGCGGTGGACGAACACTGAAGCTTTCTTT. Variable domain in full (rest from reference TRBV3-1 and TRBJ1-1): DTAVSQTPKYLVTQMGNDKSIKCEQNLGHDTMYWYKQDSKKFLKIMFSYNNKELIINETVPNRFSPKSPDKAHLNLHINSLELGDSAVYFCASSQRRWTNTEAFFGQGTRLTVV.

This chain uses TRBV12-3 or TRBV12-4 with TRBJ2-7; the match to TRBD2 covers 8 bases. This CDR3 has 15 residues. Germline trimming cut 6 bases from V and 3 bases from J; bases unmatched to any gene: 10. In nucleotides, the CDR3 is TGTGCCAGCAGAGCGGGGGACGGCAGGGGCTACGAGCAGTACTTC. Residues: CASRAGDGRGYEQYF.

The gene calls are TRBV20-1 and TRBJ1-2; a possible D gene is TRBD1 (6 bases). Germline V gene lookup returns CDR1 DFQATT and CDR2 SNEGSKA (reference sequence). V lost 7 bases and J lost 8, with 17 bases in between. This CDR3 comprises 12 residues. CDR3 DNA: TGCAGTGTATGGGGGCTAGGGTTCGGCTACACCTTC. Its translation: CSVWGLGFGYTF.

Many counts were recorded for this clonotype. This rearrangement joins TRBV20-1 to TRBJ2-7, with D uncertain. Germline CDR1 DFQATT, CDR2 SNEGSKA (reference sequence). This CDR3 is built from 12 residues. V dropped 1 base and J dropped 4 bases, with 8 bases sitting between them. CDR3 nucleotides: TGCAGTGCTAGAGCCCAAGCGTACGAGCAGTACTTC. Its protein is CSARAQAYEQYF.

This clonotype was seen a few times. This chain links TRBV5-4 with TRBJ2-1; 11 positions match TRBD2. Trimming removed 1 base from V and 0 bases from J; junction bases left unmatched: 3. CDR1 SGHNT and CDR2 YYREEE come from the germline V gene (reference sequence). CDR3 length equals 17 residues. The CDR3 loop reads CASSLTSGSFSYNEQFF. CDR3 DNA: TGTGCCAGCAGCTTGACTAGCGGGAGTTTCTCCTACAATGAGCAGTTCTTC. Using reference TRBV5-4 and TRBJ2-1 for the parts outside the CDR3, the full variable domain is ETGVTQSPTHLIKTRGQQVTLRCSSQSGHNTVSWYQQALGQGPQFIFQYYREEENGRGNFPPRFSGLQFPNYSSELNVNALELDDSALYLCASSLTSGSFSYNEQFFGPGTRLTVL.

This clonotype was seen repeatedly, ten times or more. The genes are TRBV14 and TRBJ1-5; D perhaps matches TRBD1 (5 bases). Germline values: CDR1 SGHDN, CDR2 FVKESK. CDR3 length: 14 residues. Deletions cut 4 bases from V and 3 bases from J, with 10 bases between. The CDR3 is CASSLSGINQPQHF. The DNA for the CDR3 is TGTGCCAGCAGCCTTTCAGGGATCAATCAGCCCCAGCATTTT.

This clonotype was observed a handful of times. The rearrangement links TRBV6-1 to TRBJ1-5; D gene uncertain. V gave up 8 bases and J gave up 0 bases, with 14 bases separating them. Germline V lookup: CDR1 MNHNS, CDR2 SASEGT. The CDR3 is made up of 15 amino acids. CDR3 loop: CASGPRSYSNQPQHF. The CDR3 DNA reads as TGTGCCAGCGGCCCTCGGAGTTATAGCAATCAGCCCCAGCATTTT.

The V and J genes are TRBV5-1 and TRBJ2-5; maybe TRBD1 (6 bases). Trimming stripped 4 bases from V and 4 bases from J, with 14 bases between. CDR1 SGHRS and CDR2 YFSETQ come from the germline V gene. This CDR3 contains 14 residues. CDR3 DNA sequence: TGCGCCAGCAGCCGGCCAGGGGTGCTAGAGACCCAGTACTTC. This gives the protein CASSRPGVLETQYF.

This clonotype was found a few times. The chain combines TRBV9 with TRBJ2-2; D might be TRBD2 (7 bases). CDR1 is SGDLS, CDR2 YYNGEE, per germline. The CDR3 length is 15 residues. V was pared by 0 bases and J by 6 bases, with 12 bases between. CDR3 DNA sequence: TGTGCCAGCAGCGTAGCACAGGGAGGGTCCGGGGAGCTGTTTTTT. Translating it yields CASSVAQGGSGELFF.

The V gene is TRBV4-2, the J gene TRBJ2-1, with D perhaps TRBD2 (6 bases). This CDR3 has 16 amino acids. Germline CDR1 reads LGHNA; CDR2 reads YNFKEQ. The V and J ends lost 6 bases and 0 bases respectively, with 15 bases between them. The CDR3 coding sequence is TGTGCCAGCAGGAGAGAGGCGGGAAGCTCCTACAATGAGCAGTTCTTC. Its translation: CASRREAGSSYNEQFF.

This clonotype was observed a few times. The chain employs TRBV12-3 or TRBV12-4 and TRBJ1-5; 8 nucleotides align to TRBD1. The CDR3 length is 13 residues. With 6 bases clipped from V and 6 bases from J, the junction kept 4 bases outside the gene matches. CDR3 loop: CASSATGAQPQHF. DNA of the CDR3: TGTGCCAGCAGCGCGACAGGGGCTCAGCCCCAGCATTTT.

The CDR3 region is CSVEGQGIGELFF. The CDR3 nucleotides are TGCAGCGTTGAGGGACAGGGTATCGGGGAGCTGTTTTTT. The chain carries TRBV29-1 and TRBJ2-2; TRBD1 agrees at 9 bases. CDR1 and CDR2 from the germline V gene are SQVTM and ANQGSEA. V dropped 3 bases and J dropped 7; count of bases not matched to a gene: 3. The CDR3 is made up of 13 amino acids.

The rearrangement joins TRBV12-3 or TRBV12-4 to TRBJ2-2; weak D call: TRBD1 (6 bases). The CDR3 has 13 amino acids. V was shortened by 6 bases and J by 6 bases, with 11 bases between the two germline ends. The CDR3 sequence is CASRGGSSGELFF. In nucleotides, the CDR3 is TGTGCCAGCAGAGGGGGATCGTCCGGGGAGCTGTTTTTT.

The rearrangement joins TRBV12-3 or TRBV12-4 to TRBJ1-1; D is perhaps TRBD1 (5 bases). The CDR3 runs to 17 residues. V lost 5 bases and J lost 3, with 22 bases in between. The CDR3 coding sequence is TGTGCCAGCAGTCGACAGCTTGGGGTGTTGGGGTACACTGAAGCTTTCTTT. Amino acids: CASSRQLGVLGYTEAFF.

The rearrangement joins TRBV7-2 to TRBJ2-2; either TRBD1 or TRBD2 may fit D (5 bases each). CDR3 length equals 15 residues. Trimming took off 4 bases at V and 7 bases at J, with 16 bases between the two ends. In germline, CDR1 is SGHTA, CDR2 FQGNSA. The CDR3 DNA sequence: TGTGCCAGCAGCTGGGCTGGGGGTATGGACGGGGAGCTGTTTTTT. Translation gives CASSWAGGMDGELFF.